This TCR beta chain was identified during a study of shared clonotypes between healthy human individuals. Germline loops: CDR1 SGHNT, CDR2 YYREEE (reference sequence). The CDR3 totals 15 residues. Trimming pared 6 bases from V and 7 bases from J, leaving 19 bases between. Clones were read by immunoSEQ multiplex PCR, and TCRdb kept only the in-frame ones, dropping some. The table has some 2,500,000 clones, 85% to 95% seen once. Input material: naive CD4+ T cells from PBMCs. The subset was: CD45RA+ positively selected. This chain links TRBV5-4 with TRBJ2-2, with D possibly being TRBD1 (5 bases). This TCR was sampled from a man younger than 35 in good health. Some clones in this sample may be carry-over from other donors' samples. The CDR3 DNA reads TGTGCCAGCATGATCTCCGGCAGGGCCGACGGGGAGCTGTTTTTT. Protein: CASMISGRADGELFF.